Here is one T cell receptor (beta chain) with its context. The target antigen is unknown. The sample comes from a study of T cells in localized non-small cell lung cancer. General observations from the study: Highest T cell clonality was seen in uninvolved adjacent lung, surpassing that measured in tumor. Greater blood T cell density accompanied longer overall survival. Adjacent lung exhibited a median of 57 among the 100 most abundant tumor clones. As only one tumor region underwent sequencing, heterogeneity remains possible.

Only in-frame clones appear in the TCRdb table, and some are missing; sequencing was by immunoSEQ multiplex PCR. Here the sample spans about 54,000 clones, roughly four fifths being singletons. V shed 3 bases and J 5 bases; nucleotides not matched to a gene: 3. Per germline, CDR1 SGHAT and CDR2 FQNNGV. The length of the CDR3 is 14 residues. The source of this sequence is a female donor at least 60 years old with stage II squamous cell lung carcinoma. This sequence joins TRBV11-2 and TRBJ1-1; the match to TRBD1 covers 10 bases. The sequencing here drew on peripheral blood, taken before any cancer treatment. The CDR3 sequence is CASSLGQGKTEAFF. The DNA of the CDR3 is TGTGCCAGCAGCTTGGGACAGGGGAAGACTGAAGCTTTCTTT.